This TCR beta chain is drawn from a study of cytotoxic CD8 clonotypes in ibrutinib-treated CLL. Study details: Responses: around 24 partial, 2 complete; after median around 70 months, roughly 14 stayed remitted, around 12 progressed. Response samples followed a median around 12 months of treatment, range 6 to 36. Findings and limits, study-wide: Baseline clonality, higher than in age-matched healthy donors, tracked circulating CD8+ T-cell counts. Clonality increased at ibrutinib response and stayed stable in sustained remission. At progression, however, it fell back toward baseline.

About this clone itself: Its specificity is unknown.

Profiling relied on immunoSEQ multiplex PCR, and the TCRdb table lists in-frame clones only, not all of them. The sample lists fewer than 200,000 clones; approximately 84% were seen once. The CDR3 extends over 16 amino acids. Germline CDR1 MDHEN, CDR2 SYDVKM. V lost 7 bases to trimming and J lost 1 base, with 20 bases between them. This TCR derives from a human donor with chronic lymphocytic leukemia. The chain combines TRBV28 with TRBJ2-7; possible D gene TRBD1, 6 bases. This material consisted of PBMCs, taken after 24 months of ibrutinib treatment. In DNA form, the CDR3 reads TGTGCCAGCACCCAGGACAGTTTCATACTGTCCTACGAGCAGTACTTC. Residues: CASTQDSFILSYEQYF.